This paragraph reports one TCR beta chain. The antigen is not known. The data derive from a study of identical twins. Study-wide points: Beta out-of-frame sequences showed weaker excess sharing between twins. Researchers reported excess low generation probability among twin-shared out-of-frame alpha sequences.

TCRdb used MiXCR to reprocess the 5' RACE reads, holding one entry per CDR3 protein. The sample lists about 530,000 distinct CDR3 sequences; about 20% were seen once. The CDR3 totals 16 residues. V lost 4 bases, J lost 0 bases, and 14 bases lay in between. Germline loops: CDR1 LGHDT, CDR2 YNNKEL (reference sequence). These data were likewise used in another study, on yellow fever vaccine responses in identical twins. This second report adds: Reports say the vaccine T cell response in twins looked partly convergent and partly personalized.

What was sequenced was CD4+ T cells sorted from blood. This receptor was identified in a woman aged 18-29 years in good health. This sequence joins TRBV3-1 and TRBJ2-3; D is undetermined. The CDR3: CASSLRQGSSTDTQYF. The CDR3 nucleotides read TGTGCCAGCAGCCTCCGACAAGGGTCCAGCACAGATACGCAGTATTTT.